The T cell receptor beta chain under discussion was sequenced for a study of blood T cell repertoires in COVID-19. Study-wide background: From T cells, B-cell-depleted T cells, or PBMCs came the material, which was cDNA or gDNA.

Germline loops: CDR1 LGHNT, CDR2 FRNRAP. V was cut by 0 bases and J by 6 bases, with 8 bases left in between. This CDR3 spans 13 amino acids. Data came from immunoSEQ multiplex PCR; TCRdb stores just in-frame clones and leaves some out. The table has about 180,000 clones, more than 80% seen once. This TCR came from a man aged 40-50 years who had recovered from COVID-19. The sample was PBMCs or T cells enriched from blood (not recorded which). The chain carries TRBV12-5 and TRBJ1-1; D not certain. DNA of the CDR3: TGTGCTAGTGGTTTGGTACTCGCCGCTGAAGCTTTCTTT. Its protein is CASGLVLAAEAFF.